This passage covers 9 T cell receptor beta chains from one sample sequenced in a study of Graves' ophthalmopathy and Graves' hyperthyroidism. TCR beta CDR3 amplification used RNA transcripts. Second-round multiplex PCR came after a first-round RT-PCR that employed HTBI primers. TCRdb reprocessed the multiplex PCR reads with MiXCR, giving one entry per CDR3 protein. Of 200,000 to 300,000 distinct CDR3 sequences listed, approximately 42% are singletons. The source material was peripheral blood. Receptors originate from an adult man with Graves' ophthalmopathy.

This clonotype has a handful of counts. The chain uses TRBV29-1 and TRBJ1-1; weak D call: TRBD1 (5 bases). The CDR3 covers 13 residues. V lost 6 bases and J lost 4, with 15 bases in between. Germline CDR1 and CDR2: SQVTM and ANQGSEA. DNA of the CDR3: TGCAGCGTCGCCAAGGGGCCCAGCACTGAAGCTTTCTTT. Translated: CSVAKGPSTEAFF.

In this sample, this clonotype turned up a few times. This chain uses TRBV7-2 with TRBJ1-1, with a tentative D call TRBD1 (5 bases). This CDR3 contains 14 residues. Germline lookup yields CDR1 SGHTA and CDR2 FQGNSA. The ends were cut back, 5 bases at V and 6 bases at J, with 16 bases in the middle. The CDR3 sequence: CASSHPGGGAEAFF. The CDR3, as DNA: TGTGCCAGCAGCCACCCGGGGGGAGGAGCTGAAGCTTTCTTT.

This clonotype occurred a few times. The chain has TRBV10-3 and TRBJ2-5; maybe TRBD1 (6 bases). This CDR3 is built from 16 residues. Germline-derived CDR1 and CDR2 are ENHRY and SYGVKD. V dropped 6 bases and J dropped 0 bases, with 17 bases sitting between them. The CDR3: CAISDTRDTYQETQYF. The CDR3 coding sequence is TGTGCCATCAGCGATACTCGGGACACTTACCAAGAGACCCAGTACTTC.

J is TRBJ1-2 and V is TRBV9; D call uncertain. This CDR3 has 14 amino acids. CDR1 SGDLS and CDR2 YYNGEE come from the germline V gene. Trimming took off 4 bases at V and 6 bases at J, with 16 bases between the two ends. CDR3 bases: TGTGCCAGCAGCTCCACTCTATCGGGGAATGGCTACACCTTC. Encoded protein: CASSSTLSGNGYTF.

This clonotype was counted many times. The rearrangement links TRBV7-2 to TRBJ1-1; D remains unclear. Trimming cost V 5 bases and J 8 bases, with 9 bases left between them. The CDR3 covers 11 residues. Germline CDR1 and CDR2: SGHTA and FQGNSA. The CDR3 nucleotides are TGTGCCAGCAGCCCTGGTTCAGAAGCTTTCTTT. Its translation: CASSPGSEAFF.

Turning to this clonotype: Its ends do not fully match the called genes, so a read error is possible. The chain recombines TRBV29-1 with TRBJ1-1, with a weak D call TRBD1 (6 bases). CDR1 and CDR2 from the germline V gene are SQVTM and ANQGSEA. CDR3 length equals 14 residues. The CDR3 loop is CSVEGTGFHRGAVF. The CDR3 bases are TGCAGCGTTGAGGGCACAGGGTTCCACCGGGGAGCTGTTTTT.

This clonotype was detected only a few times. V and J are TRBV20-1 and TRBJ2-7; 7 positions agree with TRBD1. The CDR3 is 13 residues long. CDR1 is DFQATT, CDR2 SNEGSKA, per germline (reference sequence). The trim removed 3 bases at V and 3 bases at J, leaving 5 bases unmatched. CDR3 sequence reads: CSARRGLGYEQYF. CDR3 bases: TGCAGTGCTAGGAGGGGGCTTGGCTACGAGCAGTACTTC.

The V call is TRBV7-3, the J call TRBJ2-5, with a weak D call TRBD2 (6 bases). The length of the CDR3 is 14 residues. The ends were cut back, 1 base at V and 3 bases at J, with 9 bases in the middle. Germline V lookup: CDR1 SGHTA, CDR2 FQGTGA. Written as DNA, the CDR3 is TGTGCCAGCAGCTTAAGCGGGGCTGAAGAGACCCAGTACTTC. Residues: CASSLSGAEETQYF.

The chain couples TRBV25-1 to TRBJ2-7, with 8 nucleotides matching TRBD1. The CDR3 totals 15 residues. Germline CDR1 and CDR2: MGHDK and SYGVNS. Trimming at V came to 6 bases and at J to 5 bases, leaving 12 bases not matched to a gene. CDR3 loop: CASSQTGTGVDEQYF. Here the CDR3 DNA reads TGTGCCAGCAGCCAGACCGGGACAGGAGTCGACGAGCAGTACTTC.